These 26 T cell receptor beta chains were sequenced from one sample in a study of human T cells and chemical hapten exposure. As to time point: patch test 3, about 24 weeks after DPC sensitization. The treatment is: therapeutic diphenylcyclopropenone sensitization with weekly scalp DPC. TCRdb reanalysed the RACE reads using MiXCR and keeps one entry per CDR3 protein. The sample contains about 200,000 distinct CDR3 sequences, approximately 24% of which appear only once. Sample: whole blood, taken in connection with sensitization to the hapten diphenylcyclopropenone (DPC). The receptors were gathered from a woman between 40 and 50 years old with alopecia areata. Some clones in this sample may be carry-over from other donors' samples.

This clonotype was observed a few times. V and J are TRBV27 and TRBJ2-2, with a tentative D call TRBD2 (6 bases). CDR3 size: 13 residues. In germline, CDR1 is MNHEY, CDR2 SMNVEV (reference sequence). V was pared by 6 bases and J by 6 bases, with 11 bases between. As DNA, the CDR3 is TGTGCCAGCAGCCGTGGGGAGGCCGGGGAGCTGTTTTTT. It codes for CASSRGEAGELFF.

This clonotype was found a few times. J is TRBJ2-5 and V is TRBV5-1; D might be TRBD1 (5 bases). The CDR3 totals 15 residues. Per germline, CDR1 SGHRS and CDR2 YFSETQ. V was clipped by 4 bases and J by 1 base, with 14 bases between them. As DNA, the CDR3 is TGCGCCAGCAGCCCCGCACCAGGGATCCAAGAGACCCAGTACTTC. It yields the protein CASSPAPGIQETQYF.

The gene calls are TRBV6-2 or TRBV6-3 and TRBJ2-7, with TRBD2 matching over 8 bases. Trimming at V came to 8 bases and at J to 7 bases, leaving 16 bases not matched to a gene. This CDR3 spans 15 amino acids. CDR1 and CDR2 (germline): MNHEY, SVGEGT. CDR3 nucleotides: TGTGCCAGCTCTAGTACCGGGAGGGCAACGCGGGAGCAGTACTTC. Its protein is CASSSTGRATREQYF.

This clonotype was detected only a few times. The rearrangement joins TRBV20-1 to TRBJ2-2, with D tentatively TRBD1 (6 bases). Trimming stripped 3 bases from V and 13 bases from J, with 15 bases between. Germline CDR1 and CDR2: DFQATT and SNEGSKA (reference sequence). The CDR3 consists of 12 residues. Written as DNA, the CDR3 is TGCAGTGCTAGGGACAGCCCACCTAGGCTGTTTTTT. It yields the protein CSARDSPPRLFF.

The chain employs TRBV18 and TRBJ2-1; D is unresolved. Trimming left V 3 bases short and J 2 bases short, with 8 bases between. Germline V gene data show CDR1 as KGHSH and CDR2 as LQKENI. The CDR3 runs to 14 residues. CDR3 sequence (DNA): TGTGCCAGCTCACCTTCCGAACCCTACAATGAGCAGTTCTTC. Encoded protein: CASSPSEPYNEQFF.

CDR3 protein: CASSLEGRRGTDTQYF. Written as DNA, the CDR3 is TGCGCCAGCAGCTTGGAAGGGCGGAGGGGCACAGATACGCAGTATTTT. The genes are TRBV5-1 and TRBJ2-3; D is perhaps TRBD2 (6 bases). The CDR3 is 16 amino acids. V was shortened by 0 bases and J by 1 base, with 12 bases between the two germline ends. The V gene's germline CDR1 is SGHRS and CDR2 YFSETQ.

Concerning this clonotype: A much bigger clone sits one base away, suggesting this may be a read error. The chain recombines TRBV12-3 or TRBV12-4 with TRBJ2-2; perhaps TRBD1 as D (7 bases). This CDR3 has 14 amino acids. Here the CDR3 reads CASREGADTGELLF. The DNA of the CDR3 is TGTGCCAGCAGGGAGGGGGCTGACACCGGGGAGCTGCTTTTT.

This clonotype was counted many times. The CDR3 here is CASSLQPYEQYF. The CDR3 nucleotides read TGTGCCAGCAGTTTACAGCCCTACGAGCAGTACTTC. This chain connects TRBV11-2 to TRBJ2-7, with D uncertain. The V and J ends lost 6 bases and 2 bases respectively, with 8 bases between them. Germline V gene sequence: CDR1 SGHAT, CDR2 FQNNGV. The CDR3 runs 12 residues.

In its sample, this clonotype was seen a few times. J is TRBJ1-5 and V is TRBV12-3 or TRBV12-4; D is perhaps TRBD1 (5 bases). This CDR3 spans 15 amino acids. The V end was cut by 0 bases, the J end by 6 bases, with 12 bases between. The CDR3 is CASSLALRGTQPQHF. The CDR3 DNA is TGTGCCAGCAGTTTAGCGCTAAGGGGAACTCAGCCCCAGCATTTT.

The chain has TRBV19 and TRBJ2-1; possibly TRBD1 for D (5 bases). V dropped 4 bases and J dropped 2 bases, with 12 bases sitting between them. CDR1 LNHDA and CDR2 SQIVND come from the germline V gene (reference sequence). The CDR3 length is 15 residues. The CDR3 loop reads CASSTQVATYNEQFF. In DNA, the CDR3 is TGTGCCAGTAGTACACAGGTGGCGACCTACAATGAGCAGTTCTTC.

This chain links TRBV6-5 with TRBJ2-4; 7 positions agree with TRBD1. CDR3 length equals 15 residues. CDR1 is MNHEY, CDR2 SVGAGI, per germline. Trimming took 0 bases from V and 14 from J; bases not matched to a gene: 13. The CDR3 loop reads CASSYSPQRQGREYF. The DNA of the CDR3 is TGTGCCAGCAGTTACTCGCCACAAAGACAGGGCCGGGAGTACTTC.

This clonotype has only a few counts. The CDR3: CASSQEGGTHEQYF. CDR3 in DNA: TGCGCCAGCAGCCAAGAGGGGGGGACCCACGAGCAGTACTTC. The chain has TRBV4-3 and TRBJ2-7, with 7 bases identical to TRBD2. V dropped 0 bases and J dropped 5; count of bases not matched to a gene: 4. Germline V lookup: CDR1 LGHNA, CDR2 YSLEER. The CDR3 length is 14 residues.

This clonotype was seen more than once but under ten times. The V call is TRBV29-1, the J call TRBJ2-7; D possibly corresponds to TRBD2 (6 bases). The V end lost 5 bases, the J end lost 4 bases, and 15 bases lay between the germline ends. Germline CDR1 reads SQVTM; CDR2 reads ANQGSEA. This CDR3 is 13 amino acids long. DNA for the CDR3: TGCAGCGTTAGGCAGTTGCGGGATTACGAGCAGTACTTC. Amino acids: CSVRQLRDYEQYF.

This clonotype was seen more than once but under ten times. The V and J genes are TRBV19 and TRBJ2-7; 9 bases are a match to TRBD2. J was trimmed by 7 bases and V by 6 bases; bases with no gene match: 1. Germline CDR1 reads LNHDA; CDR2 reads SQIVND (reference sequence). The length of the CDR3 is 11 residues. CDR3: CASRLAGEQYF. The CDR3 DNA follows: TGTGCCAGTAGGCTAGCGGGAGAGCAGTACTTC.

V and J are TRBV7-2 and TRBJ2-7; 8 positions agree with TRBD2. With V trimmed by 5 bases and J by 6 bases, 9 bases remained unmatched. There are 14 residues in the CDR3. Germline V CDR1 and CDR2: SGHTA, FQGNSA. CDR3 sequence: CASSQGLVSGEQYF. In nucleotides, the CDR3 is TGTGCCAGCAGCCAGGGACTAGTCTCTGGCGAGCAGTACTTC.

This chain links TRBV20-1 with TRBJ2-7; 14 bases are a match to TRBD2. CDR3 size: 15 residues. The germline V gene encodes CDR1 DFQATT and CDR2 SNEGSKA (reference sequence). V gave up 5 bases and J gave up 3 bases; unmatched junction bases: 6. CDR3 coding DNA: TGCAGTGCTGGAGGGACTAGCGGGAGCGGCTACGAGCAGTACTTC. Protein product: CSAGGTSGSGYEQYF.

With regard to this clonotype: This may be a read error: a much more frequent sequence differs by one nucleotide. The chain carries TRBV29-1 and TRBJ2-3; D gene uncertain. Germline V lookup: CDR1 SQVTM, CDR2 ANQGSEA. The CDR3 contains 13 residues. Trimming pared 1 base from V and 8 bases from J, leaving 13 bases between. The CDR3 DNA follows: TGCAGCGTTGAAGGCTCTGTAGGGCTTACGCAGTATTTT. Translation gives CSVEGSVGLTQYF.

This sequence joins TRBV7-2 and TRBJ1-1, with no clear D. The CDR3 covers 13 residues. The V end was cut by 3 bases, the J end by 4 bases, with 9 bases between. Per germline, CDR1 SGHTA and CDR2 FQGNSA. The CDR3 region has the DNA TGTGCCAGCAGCTTGACCCGGAGCACTGAAGCTTTCTTT. Translation: CASSLTRSTEAFF.

This clonotype was seen only a few times. The J gene is TRBJ2-3, the V gene TRBV7-8; TRBD2 aligns across 8 bases. The CDR3 extends over 18 amino acids. V lost 2 bases and J lost 0; bases outside the gene matches: 10. CDR1 is SGHVS, CDR2 FQNEAQ, per germline. CDR3 sequence reads: CASSLRLAGQTSTDTQYF. The CDR3 DNA follows: TGTGCCAGCAGCTTACGATTAGCGGGGCAAACTAGCACAGATACGCAGTATTTT.

This clonotype was counted at least ten times. The J gene is TRBJ2-5, the V gene TRBV7-9, with 9 bases matching TRBD2. Trimming took 2 bases from V and 4 from J; bases not matched to a gene: 2. The CDR3 loop spans 14 amino acids. The germline CDR1 and CDR2 sequences are SEHNR and FQNEAQ (reference sequence). The CDR3 DNA reads as TGTGCCAGCAGCTTAAGCGGGGGGCCAGAGACCCAGTACTTC. Translation: CASSLSGGPETQYF.

The rearrangement joins TRBV20-1 to TRBJ2-7, with D possibly matching TRBD1 (6 bases). Between the trimmed V and J ends, which lost 1 base and 1 base, there was a span of 14 bases. The CDR3 runs 15 residues. Germline loops: CDR1 DFQATT, CDR2 SNEGSKA (reference sequence). For the CDR3, the DNA is TGCAGTGCTAGAGTCATAGGGGACACATCCTACGAGCAGTACTTC. This encodes CSARVIGDTSYEQYF.

CDR3 region: CASSLISPGNQPQHF. The CDR3 region has the DNA TGTGCCAGCAGTTTAATTTCACCGGGCAATCAGCCCCAGCATTTT. V usage is TRBV28 and J usage is TRBJ1-5; D remains unclear. This CDR3 is 15 amino acids long. Germline loops: CDR1 MDHEN, CDR2 SYDVKM. Trimming cost V 2 bases and J 2 bases, with 10 bases left between them.

This chain links TRBV6-2 or TRBV6-3 with TRBJ2-2; D uncertain. The CDR3 covers 11 residues. V dropped 5 bases and J dropped 9 bases, with 7 bases sitting between them. Germline CDR1 MNHEY, CDR2 SVGEGT. CDR3 nucleotides: TGTGCCAGCAGTGGCCGCCGGGAGCTGTTTTTT. Translated, it gives CASSGRRELFF.

The chain links TRBV29-1 to TRBJ1-2; D remains ambiguous. The CDR3 runs to 11 residues. Germline CDR1 is SQVTM and CDR2 is ANQGSEA. The V end lost 4 bases, the J end lost 7 bases, and 10 bases lay between the germline ends. CDR3 region: CSVVLESGYTF. DNA for the CDR3: TGCAGCGTTGTGCTAGAGTCTGGCTACACCTTC.

The chain joins TRBV4-1 to TRBJ2-7; tentatively, D is TRBD1 or TRBD2 (5 bases each). CDR1 and CDR2 from the germline V gene are MGHRA and YSYEKL. The CDR3 contains 14 residues. The ends were cut back, 1 base at V and 7 bases at J, with 14 bases in the middle. The CDR3 spells CASSQVGRSPEQYF. The CDR3 coding sequence is TGCGCCAGCAGCCAAGTGGGACGTAGCCCAGAGCAGTACTTC.

This clonotype has a handful of counts. The chain combines TRBV4-3 with TRBJ2-2; 11 positions agree with TRBD2. V shed 2 bases and J 2 bases; nucleotides not matched to a gene: 7. CDR1 and CDR2 (germline): LGHNA, YSLEER. The CDR3 extends over 18 amino acids. The CDR3 reads CASSQSGLAGANTGELFF. The CDR3, as DNA: TGCGCCAGCAGCCAATCAGGACTAGCGGGTGCAAACACCGGGGAGCTGTTTTTT.